Described below is a single T cell receptor (beta chain) sequence and its context. Preparation of the TCRbeta library involved a method that used unique molecular identifiers. TCRdb redid the calling of the PCR reads with MiXCR, one entry per CDR3 protein. Among about 870,000 distinct CDR3 sequences listed, 16% were seen once. This sample stems from a study of T-cell reconstitution after alpha-beta-depleted transplantation in children. There are 16 residues in the CDR3. V dropped 3 bases and J dropped 2 bases, with 15 bases sitting between them. Germline V gene data show CDR1 as SEHNR and CDR2 as FQNEAQ (reference sequence).

The TCR was taken from a male patient younger than 18 who had a stem cell transplant for acute lymphoblastic leukemia, so the T cells may come from the graft donor. The specimen was PBMCs, mostly from graft donor cells, collected 360 days after TCRalphabeta/CD19-depleted stem cell transplant. The V and J genes are TRBV7-9 and TRBJ2-3, with D maybe TRBD1 (8 bases). The CDR3 reads CASSFDTGGATDTQYF. The CDR3 nucleotides read TGTGCCAGCAGCTTCGATACAGGGGGGGCCACAGATACGCAGTATTTT.